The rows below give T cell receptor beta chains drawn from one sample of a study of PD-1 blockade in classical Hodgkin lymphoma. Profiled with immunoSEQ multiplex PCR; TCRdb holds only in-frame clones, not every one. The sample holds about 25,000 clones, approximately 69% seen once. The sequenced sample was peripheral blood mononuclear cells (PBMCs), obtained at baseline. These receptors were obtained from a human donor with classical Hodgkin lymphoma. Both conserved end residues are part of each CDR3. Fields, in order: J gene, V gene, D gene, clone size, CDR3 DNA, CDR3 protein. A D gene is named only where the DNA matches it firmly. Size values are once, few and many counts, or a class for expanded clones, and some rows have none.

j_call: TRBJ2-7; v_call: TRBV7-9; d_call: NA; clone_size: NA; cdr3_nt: TGTGCCAGCAGCTCCGGACAGTTGGAGCAGTACTTC; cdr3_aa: CASSSGQLEQYF
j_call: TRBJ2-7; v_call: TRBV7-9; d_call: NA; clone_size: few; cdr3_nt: TGTGCCAGCAGCGTTAGCGTAGACGAGCAGTACTTC; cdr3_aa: CASSVSVDEQYF
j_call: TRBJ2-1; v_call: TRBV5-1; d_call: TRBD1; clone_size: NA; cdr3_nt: TGCGCCAGCAGGGGGAACAGGGGGCTAAATGAGCAGTTCTTC; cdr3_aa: CASRGNRGLNEQFF
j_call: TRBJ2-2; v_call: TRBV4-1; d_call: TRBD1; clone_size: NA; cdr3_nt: TGCGCCAGCAGCCAAACACAGGGGGCGAGAGGGGACACCGGGGAGCTGTTTTTT; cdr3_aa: CASSQTQGARGDTGELFF
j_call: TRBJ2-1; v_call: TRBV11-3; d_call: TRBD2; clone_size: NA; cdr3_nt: TGTGCCAGCAGCCTCAGAACCGGACTAGCGGGAAACAATGAGCAGTTCTTC; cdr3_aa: CASSLRTGLAGNNEQFF
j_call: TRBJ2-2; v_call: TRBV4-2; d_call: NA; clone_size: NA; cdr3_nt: TGTGCCAGCAGCCAGTGGAGTACAACCGGGGAGCTGTTTTTT; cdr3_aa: CASSQWSTTGELFF
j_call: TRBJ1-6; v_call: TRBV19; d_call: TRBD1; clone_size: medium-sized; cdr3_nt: TGTGCCAGTAGTGCCCGGGACAGCTATAATTCACCCCTCCACTTT; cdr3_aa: CASSARDSYNSPLHF
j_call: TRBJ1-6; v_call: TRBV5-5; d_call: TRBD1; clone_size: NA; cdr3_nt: TGTGCCAGCAGCCCTTTCCCCGGGACAGGGGCGTATAATTCACCCCTCCACTTT; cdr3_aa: CASSPFPGTGAYNSPLHF
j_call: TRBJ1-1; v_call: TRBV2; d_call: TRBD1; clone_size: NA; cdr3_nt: TGTGCCAGCAGTGAACAGGGGGCGACTGAAGCTTTCTTT; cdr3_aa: CASSEQGATEAFF
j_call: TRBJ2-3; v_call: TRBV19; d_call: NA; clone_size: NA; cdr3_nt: TGTGCCAGTAACATCGGTAGAGAGACGCAGTATTTT; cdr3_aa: CASNIGRETQYF
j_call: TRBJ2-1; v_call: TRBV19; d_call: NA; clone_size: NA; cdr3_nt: TGTGCCAGTAGTATTTACCTCGACAGGACAGGACTATCCAATGAGCAGTTCTTC; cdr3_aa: CASSIYLDRTGLSNEQFF
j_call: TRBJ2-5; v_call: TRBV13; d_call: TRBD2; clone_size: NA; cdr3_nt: TGTGCCAGCAGCTCCCGGACGGGGGGGACCCAGTACTTC; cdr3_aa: CASSSRTGGTQYF
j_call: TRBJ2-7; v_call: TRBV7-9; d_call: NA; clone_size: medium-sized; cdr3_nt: TGTGCCAGCAGCCCGGGGGAGGCCTACGAGCAGTACTTC; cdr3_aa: CASSPGEAYEQYF
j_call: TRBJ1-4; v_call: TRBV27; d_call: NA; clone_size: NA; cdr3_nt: TGTGCCAGCAGTTTTTATGGTGAAAAACTGTTTTTT; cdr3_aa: CASSFYGEKLFF
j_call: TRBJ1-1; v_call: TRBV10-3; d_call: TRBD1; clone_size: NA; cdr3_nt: TGTGCCATCAGGGACAGGGGGGACACTGAAGCTTTCTTT; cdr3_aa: CAIRDRGDTEAFF
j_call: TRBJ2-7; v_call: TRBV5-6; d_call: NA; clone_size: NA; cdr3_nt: TGTGCCAGCAGCTTGGCCGGTATCGACGAGCAGTACTTC; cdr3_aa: CASSLAGIDEQYF
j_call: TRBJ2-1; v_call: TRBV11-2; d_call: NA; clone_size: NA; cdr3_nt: TGTGCCAGCGAAGGGGGGCTGGATGAGCAGTTCTTC; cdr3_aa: CASEGGLDEQFF
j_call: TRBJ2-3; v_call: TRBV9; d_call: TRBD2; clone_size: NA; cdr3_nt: TGTGCCAGCAGCCCTAGCGGGGTGGGTGCAGATACGCAGTATTTT; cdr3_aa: CASSPSGVGADTQYF
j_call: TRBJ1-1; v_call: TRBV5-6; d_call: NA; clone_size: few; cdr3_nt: TGTGCCAGCAGCTTTGGGGGGGACACTGAAGCTTTCTTT; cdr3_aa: CASSFGGDTEAFF
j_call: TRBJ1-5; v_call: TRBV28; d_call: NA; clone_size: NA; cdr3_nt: TGTGCCAGCAGTTTCAGGGGAGGTGTGGGCAATCAGCCCCAGCATTTT; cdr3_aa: CASSFRGGVGNQPQHF
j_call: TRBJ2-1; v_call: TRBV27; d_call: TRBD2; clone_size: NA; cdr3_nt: TGTGCCAGCAGTAAAACTAGCGGGGGGACCCCAACCAATGAGCAGTTCTTC; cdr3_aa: CASSKTSGGTPTNEQFF
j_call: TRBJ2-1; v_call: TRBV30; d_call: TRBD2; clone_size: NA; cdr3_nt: TGTGCCTGGGGACCACTAGCGGGGGGGCCGGGTGAGCAGTTCTTC; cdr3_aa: CAWGPLAGGPGEQFF
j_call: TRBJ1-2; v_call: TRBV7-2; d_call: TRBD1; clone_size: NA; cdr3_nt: TGTGCCAGCAGCCAACGACCCTCGGGACAGGGGGCGCTAGGTGGCTACACCTTC; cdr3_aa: CASSQRPSGQGALGGYTF
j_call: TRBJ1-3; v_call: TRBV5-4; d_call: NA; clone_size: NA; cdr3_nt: TGTGCCAGCAGCATAGACCCTAGCTCTGGAAACACCATATATTTT; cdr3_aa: CASSIDPSSGNTIYF
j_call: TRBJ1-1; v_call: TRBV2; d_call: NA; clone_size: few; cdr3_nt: TGTGCCAGCATCTGGGGGGGACCGAACACTGAAGCTTTCTTT; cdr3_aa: CASIWGGPNTEAFF
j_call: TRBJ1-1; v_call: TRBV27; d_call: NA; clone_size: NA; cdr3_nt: TGTGCCAGCAGCCCAACCAGAGGTTCGTTAAACACTGAAGCTTTCTTT; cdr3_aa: CASSPTRGSLNTEAFF
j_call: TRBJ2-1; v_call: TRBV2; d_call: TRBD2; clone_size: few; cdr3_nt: TGTGCCAGCACCCAGACTAGCGGGGACTCCTACAATGAGCAGTTCTTC; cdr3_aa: CASTQTSGDSYNEQFF
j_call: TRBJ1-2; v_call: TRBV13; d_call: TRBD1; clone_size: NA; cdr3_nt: TGTGCCAGCAGCGTACGTGCCGGGACAGGGAACTATGGCTACACCTTC; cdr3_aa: CASSVRAGTGNYGYTF
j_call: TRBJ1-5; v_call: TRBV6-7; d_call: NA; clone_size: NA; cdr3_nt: TGTGCCAGCTCCTCCGATGGGGGGGGATGTAATCAGCCCCAGCATTTT; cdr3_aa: CASSSDGGGCNQPQHF
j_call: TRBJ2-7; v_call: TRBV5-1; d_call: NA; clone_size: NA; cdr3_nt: TGCGCCAGCAGCAACATCGACAGAGGCTCCTACGAGCAGTACTTC; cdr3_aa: CASSNIDRGSYEQYF
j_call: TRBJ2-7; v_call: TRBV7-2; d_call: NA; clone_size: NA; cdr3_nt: TGTGCCAGCAGCCCCATTGGCCAGAACTACGAGCAGTACTTC; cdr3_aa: CASSPIGQNYEQYF
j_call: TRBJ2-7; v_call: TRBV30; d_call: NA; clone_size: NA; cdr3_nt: TGTGCCTGGAGTCAACAGGGAGGAACAGGGGAGCAGTACTTC; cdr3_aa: CAWSQQGGTGEQYF
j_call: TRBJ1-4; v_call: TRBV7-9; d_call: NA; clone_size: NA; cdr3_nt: TGTGCCAGCAGCTTAGAAGGGGTCGGGATTTTAGGGGAAAAACTGTTTTTT; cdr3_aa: CASSLEGVGILGEKLFF
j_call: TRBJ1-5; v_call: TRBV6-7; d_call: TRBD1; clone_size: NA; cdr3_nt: TGTGCCAGGGACAGGGGGCCCAATCAGCCCCAGCATTTT; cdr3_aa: CARDRGPNQPQHF
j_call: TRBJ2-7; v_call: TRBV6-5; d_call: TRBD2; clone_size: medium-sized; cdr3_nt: TGTGCCAGCAGTTACTCTGCGGGGGGATCCGTTTTGGAGCAGTACTTC; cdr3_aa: CASSYSAGGSVLEQYF
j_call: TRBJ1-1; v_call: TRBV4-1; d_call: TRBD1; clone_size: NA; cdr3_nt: TGCGCCAGCAGCCAAGTTGAGGGGGCCGGTTTCCCTGAAGCTTTCTTT; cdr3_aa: CASSQVEGAGFPEAFF
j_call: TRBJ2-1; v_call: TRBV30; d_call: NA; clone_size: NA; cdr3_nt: TGTGCCTGGAGTGGCGGAATTTACAATGAGCAGTTCTTC; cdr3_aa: CAWSGGIYNEQFF
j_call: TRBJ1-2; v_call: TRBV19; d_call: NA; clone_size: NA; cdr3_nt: TGTGCCAGTAGGAAGCCCGCTAACTATGGCTACACCTTC; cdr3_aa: CASRKPANYGYTF
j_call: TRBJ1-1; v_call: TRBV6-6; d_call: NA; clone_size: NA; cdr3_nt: TGTGCCAGCAGTTCGACACTAGGGACCACTGAAGCTTTCTTT; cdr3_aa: CASSSTLGTTEAFF
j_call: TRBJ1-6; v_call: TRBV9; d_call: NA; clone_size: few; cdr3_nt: TGTGCCAGCAGCGTCGACGGGGGCGTTCGGTATAATTCACCCCTCCACTTT; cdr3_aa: CASSVDGGVRYNSPLHF
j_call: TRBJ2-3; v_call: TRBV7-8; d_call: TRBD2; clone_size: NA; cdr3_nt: TGTGCCAGCAGCTCCATAACGGGGGGAATAGATACGCAGTATTTT; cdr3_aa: CASSSITGGIDTQYF
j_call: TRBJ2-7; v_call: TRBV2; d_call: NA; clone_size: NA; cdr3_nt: TGTGCCAGCAGCAGCGGTTACGAGCAGTACTTC; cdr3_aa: CASSSGYEQYF
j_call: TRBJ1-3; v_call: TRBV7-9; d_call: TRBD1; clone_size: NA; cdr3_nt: TGTGCCAGCAGCTTAGCGGCAGGGGGTAGCTCTGGAAACACCATATATTTT; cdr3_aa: CASSLAAGGSSGNTIYF
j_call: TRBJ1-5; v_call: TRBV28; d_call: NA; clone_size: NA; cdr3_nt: TGTGCCAGCAGTCCTGCGGCCGTAAATCAGCCCCAGCATTTT; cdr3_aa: CASSPAAVNQPQHF
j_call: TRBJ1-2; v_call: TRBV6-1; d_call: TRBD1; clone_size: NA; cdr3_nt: TGTGCCAGCCCGGGACAGTACCATGGCTACACCTTC; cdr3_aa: CASPGQYHGYTF
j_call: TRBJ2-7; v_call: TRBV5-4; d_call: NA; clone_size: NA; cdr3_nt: TGTGCCAGCAGCTTGGGTCGGGGGGACAAGGGGGAGCAGTACTTC; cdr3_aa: CASSLGRGDKGEQYF